In its sample, the clone carrying this T cell receptor beta chain was seen many times. V lost 6 bases, J lost 7 bases, and 10 bases stayed unmatched. Germline V gene data show CDR1 as MNHEY and CDR2 as SVGAGI. There are 15 residues in the CDR3. The sample belongs to a study of neurological immune-mediated disorders. As for the cDNA, it was generated by 5'RACE with 10-nucleotide random UMIs. TCRdb reprocessed the 5' RACE reads with MiXCR, giving one entry per CDR3 protein. The sample includes roughly 30,000 distinct CDR3 sequences, more than 6.5% of them seen just once. Sequences were obtained from PBMCs. The genes are TRBV6-5 and TRBJ1-4; TRBD1 matches 8 bases. This clonotype was obtained from a woman in her forties or fifties in good health. Here the CDR3 reads CASREGQGRIEKLFF. The CDR3 bases are TGTGCCAGCAGAGAAGGACAGGGCAGGATTGAAAAACTGTTTTTT.